These 21 T cell receptor beta chains were all obtained from the same sample, sequenced in a study of CD8 T cells in Susac syndrome. After extraction with the RNeasy kit, 0.5 to 1 ug of the RNA was reverse transcribed using random hexamers. TCRdb ran MiXCR on the immunoSEQ multiplex PCR reads and lists one entry per CDR3 protein. The sample yields 300,000 to 350,000 distinct CDR3 sequences, 92% seen once. Sequenced input: CD4+ T cells from PBMCs. The source is a human donor with multiple sclerosis.

J is TRBJ2-5 and V is TRBV3-1; 7 nucleotides align to TRBD1. There are 13 residues in the CDR3. Germline V gene data show CDR1 as LGHDT and CDR2 as YNNKEL (reference sequence). Trimming at V came to 4 bases and at J to 5 bases, leaving 4 bases not matched to a gene. The CDR3 loop reads CASSLGTAETQYF. CDR3 bases: TGTGCCAGCAGCCTGGGGACAGCTGAGACCCAGTACTTC.

The chain links TRBV3-1 to TRBJ2-7, with 8 nucleotides matching TRBD2. CDR3 length: 14 amino acids. Germline V gene data show CDR1 as LGHDT and CDR2 as YNNKEL (reference sequence). J was trimmed by 5 bases and V by 4 bases; bases with no gene match: 7. The CDR3 DNA reads TGTGCCAGCAGCCCCTTCCGGGGGGGCAACGAGCAGTACTTC. Encoded protein: CASSPFRGGNEQYF.

The J gene is TRBJ1-2, the V gene TRBV2; D possibly corresponds to TRBD1 (5 bases). V lost 6 bases, J lost 3 bases, and 8 bases lay in between. The CDR3 spans 12 residues. The germline CDR1 and CDR2 sequences are SNHLY and FYNNEI. CDR3 residues: CASRGLDYGYTF. The CDR3 DNA follows: TGTGCCAGCAGGGGACTGGACTATGGCTACACCTTC.

The chain joins TRBV11-2 to TRBJ2-5, with a weak D call TRBD2 (5 bases). V lost 6 bases and J 5 bases, leaving 16 bases between the germline ends. The CDR3 has 14 amino acids. The V gene's germline CDR1 is SGHAT and CDR2 FQNNGV. CDR3 in amino acids: CASSPMLATETQYF. The CDR3 nucleotides read TGTGCCAGCAGTCCCATGCTAGCAACGGAGACCCAGTACTTC.

The rearrangement joins TRBV3-1 to TRBJ2-5; D not resolved. The CDR3 contains 14 residues. Deletions cut 1 base from V and 7 bases from J, with 13 bases between. CDR1 and CDR2 from the germline V gene are LGHDT and YNNKEL (reference sequence). This CDR3 is CASSQGTLGGTQYF. In DNA form, the CDR3 reads TGTGCCAGCAGCCAAGGCACCCTCGGCGGGACCCAGTACTTC.

CDR3 coding DNA: TGTGCCAGCAGCACACGGGACAGGGGGCATCATGAGCAGTTCTTC. It is translated as CASSTRDRGHHEQFF. The rearrangement joins TRBV11-2 to TRBJ2-1; 12 bases map to TRBD1. Germline lookup yields CDR1 SGHAT and CDR2 FQNNGV. Losses at the gene ends were 5 bases for V and 8 bases for J; bases not matched to a gene: 7. CDR3 length: 15 residues.

This clonotype appeared a single time. V and J are TRBV7-3 and TRBJ2-5, with D possibly TRBD2 on 7 matching bases. The CDR3 extends over 18 amino acids. V lost 5 bases to trimming and J lost 5 bases, with 27 bases between them. Germline V gives CDR1 SGHTA, CDR2 FQGTGA. CDR3 sequence: CASSPRPRGAGTGETQYF. CDR3 nucleotide sequence: TGTGCCAGCAGCCCACGCCCCCGGGGGGCCGGTACCGGGGAGACCCAGTACTTC.

V and J are TRBV7-8 and TRBJ2-7; TRBD2 matches 8 bases. Per germline, CDR1 SGHVS and CDR2 FQNEAQ. This CDR3 comprises 17 residues. V was pared by 5 bases and J by 4 bases, with 16 bases of the junction left unmatched. The CDR3 nucleotides read TGTGCCAGCAGCCCGTCCGGGGGGGGACGCTTTGGGTACGAGCAGTACTTC. It is translated as CASSPSGGGRFGYEQYF. Combining the CDR3 with reference TRBV7-8 and TRBJ2-7 gives the whole variable domain GAGVSQSPRYKVAKRGQDVALRCDPISGHVSLFWYQQALGQGPEFLTYFQNEAQLDKSGLPSDRFFAERPEGSVSTLKIQRTQQEDSAVYLCASSPSGGGRFGYEQYFGPGTRLTVT.

The chain combines TRBV19 with TRBJ2-5; 7 nucleotides line up with TRBD1. Germline V lookup: CDR1 LNHDA, CDR2 SQIVND (reference sequence). The CDR3 spans 13 residues. The V and J ends lost 4 bases and 3 bases, in that order; junction bases with no gene match: 2. This CDR3 is CASSNDREETQYF. For the CDR3, the DNA is TGTGCCAGTAGTAACGACAGGGAAGAGACCCAGTACTTC.

The genes are TRBV6-2 or TRBV6-3 and TRBJ2-1; a possible D gene is TRBD2 (5 bases). This CDR3 contains 14 residues. Germline assignment: CDR1 MNHEY and CDR2 SVGEGT. Trimming removed 1 base at V and 4 bases at J, with 8 bases between. Here the CDR3 DNA reads TGTGCCAGCAGTTACTTCCGGGAATACAATGAGCAGTTCTTC. Protein sequence: CASSYFREYNEQFF.

J is TRBJ2-2 and V is TRBV5-4, with D perhaps matching TRBD1 or TRBD2 (5 bases each). Per germline, CDR1 SGHNT and CDR2 YYREEE (reference sequence). With 5 bases removed from V and 0 bases from J, the gap between germline ends came to 14 bases. The CDR3 loop spans 16 amino acids. The CDR3 coding sequence is TGTGCCAGCAGGTCCGATGGGGGTTCGAACACCGGGGAGCTGTTTTTT. Its translation is CASRSDGGSNTGELFF.

V and J are TRBV5-4 and TRBJ2-7; 11 nucleotides line up with TRBD2. Germline V gene lookup returns CDR1 SGHNT and CDR2 YYREEE (reference sequence). V shed 1 base, J shed 3 bases, and the junction held 6 bases outside the gene matches. The CDR3 contains 16 residues. The CDR3 nucleotides read TGTGCCAGCAGCTTGCCCCTAGCGGGGGGAATCTACGAGCAGTACTTC. Translated: CASSLPLAGGIYEQYF. Full variable domain (missing parts from reference TRBV5-4 and TRBJ2-7): ETGVTQSPTHLIKTRGQQVTLRCSSQSGHNTVSWYQQALGQGPQFIFQYYREEENGRGNFPPRFSGLQFPNYSSELNVNALELDDSALYLCASSLPLAGGIYEQYFGPGTRLTVT.

The chain combines TRBV3-1 with TRBJ2-1, with 12 bases aligning to TRBD2. CDR3 length: 15 residues. Germline V gene lookup returns CDR1 LGHDT and CDR2 YNNKEL (reference sequence). The J segment lost 3 bases and the V segment lost 6 bases, leaving 3 bases of the junction unmatched. The CDR3 region has the DNA TGTGCCAGCAGGGCTAGCGGGGGGGACTACAATGAGCAGTTCTTC. Its protein is CASRASGGDYNEQFF.

The chain carries TRBV7-9 and TRBJ1-1, with D uncertain. The CDR3 is 12 residues long. Germline lookup yields CDR1 SEHNR and CDR2 FQNEAQ (reference sequence). V lost 2 bases to trimming and J lost 8 bases, with 9 bases between them. CDR3 DNA: TGTGCCAGCAGCTTATTGGCACCCGAAGCTTTCTTT. It encodes CASSLLAPEAFF.

The chain links TRBV5-1 to TRBJ1-5; no definite D call. V lost 1 base to trimming and J lost 6 bases, with 8 bases between them. The CDR3 spans 13 residues. The germline V gene encodes CDR1 SGHRS and CDR2 YFSETQ. The CDR3 coding sequence is TGCGCCAGCAGCTTGCTCCCCACTCAGCCCCAGCATTTT. It specifies CASSLLPTQPQHF.

The chain has TRBV2 and TRBJ2-1; possibly TRBD2 for D (6 bases). The CDR3 runs to 12 residues. The germline V and J ends were trimmed by 2 bases and 10 bases, with 9 bases remaining between them. From germline, CDR1 is SNHLY and CDR2 FYNNEI. CDR3 nucleotide sequence: TGTGCCAGCAGTGAAACTAGCTACGAGCAGTTCTTC. Translation gives CASSETSYEQFF.

The chain couples TRBV28 to TRBJ1-2, with D uncertain. Trimming left V 3 bases short and J 8 bases short, with 19 bases between. There are 15 residues in the CDR3. From germline, CDR1 is MDHEN and CDR2 SYDVKM. This CDR3 is CASSFGWQQGRGYTF. The CDR3 DNA sequence: TGTGCCAGCAGTTTTGGGTGGCAACAAGGCCGAGGCTACACCTTC.

The gene calls are TRBV27 and TRBJ2-7; 11 bases line up with TRBD1. From germline, CDR1 is MNHEY and CDR2 SMNVEV (reference sequence). V lost 6 bases to trimming and J lost 5 bases; unmatched junction nucleotides: 3. The CDR3 extends over 13 amino acids. CDR3 coding DNA: TGTGCCAGCAGGGGACAGGGGGAGAACGAGCAGTACTTC. Amino acids: CASRGQGENEQYF.

Only a few counts were recorded for this clonotype. The V gene is TRBV6-5, the J gene TRBJ1-1; weak D call: TRBD1 (5 bases). Germline V CDR1 and CDR2: MNHEY, SVGAGI. Trimming left V 0 bases short and J 5 bases short, with 10 bases between. The length of the CDR3 is 14 residues. The CDR3 reads CASSYSPGWTEAFF. The CDR3 DNA follows: TGTGCCAGCAGTTACTCGCCAGGGTGGACTGAAGCTTTCTTT.

The chain employs TRBV6-1 and TRBJ2-1, with a weak D call TRBD2 (6 bases). This CDR3 spans 11 amino acids. V was clipped by 6 bases and J by 15 bases, with 15 bases between them. Per germline, CDR1 MNHNS and CDR2 SASEGT. The CDR3 region is CASSPAGRMFF. The CDR3 nucleotides read TGTGCCAGCAGCCCCGCGGGACGGATGTTCTTC.

This chain connects TRBV11-2 to TRBJ1-4; tentatively, D is TRBD1 (6 bases). Germline V gene data show CDR1 as SGHAT and CDR2 as FQNNGV. Trimming left V 2 bases short and J 6 bases short, with 10 bases between. CDR3 length: 14 amino acids. CDR3 sequence (DNA): TGTGCCAGCAGCTTAAGGGGGGTTGATGAAAAACTGTTTTTT. This sequence encodes CASSLRGVDEKLFF.